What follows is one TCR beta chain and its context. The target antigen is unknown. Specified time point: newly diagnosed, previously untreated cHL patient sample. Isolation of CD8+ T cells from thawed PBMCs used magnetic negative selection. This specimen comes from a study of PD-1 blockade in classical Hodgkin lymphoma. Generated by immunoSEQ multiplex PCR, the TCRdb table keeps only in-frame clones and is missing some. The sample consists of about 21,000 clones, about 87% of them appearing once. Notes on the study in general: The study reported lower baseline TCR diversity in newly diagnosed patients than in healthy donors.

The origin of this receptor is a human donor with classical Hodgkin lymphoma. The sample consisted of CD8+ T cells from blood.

Here the CDR3 reads CASRGTGDFGYGYTF. CDR3 coding DNA: TGTGCCAGCAGGGGGACAGGGGATTTCGGCTATGGCTACACCTTC. This chain connects TRBV6-6 to TRBJ1-2, with 10 nucleotides matching TRBD1. CDR1 and CDR2 (germline): MNHNY, SVGAGI (reference sequence). The trim removed 6 bases at V and 4 bases at J, leaving 8 bases unmatched. The CDR3 spans 15 residues.